Below are 8 T cell receptor beta chains sequenced from a single sample in a study of blood T cell repertoires in COVID-19. Sequencing was performed with immunoSEQ multiplex PCR; in TCRdb, only in-frame clones are kept and a portion is missing. This sample carries fewer than 350,000 clones, 90% of them seen once, and the ten largest clones take 1.7%. Sequences were obtained from PBMCs or T cells enriched from blood (not recorded which). The receptor source for this set is a woman younger than 35 with acute COVID-19.

The V gene is TRBV5-4, the J gene TRBJ2-2; 9 bases align to TRBD1. The CDR3 loop spans 17 amino acids. The ends lost 0 bases at V and 5 bases at J; junction bases unmatched: 8. Germline V CDR1 and CDR2: SGHNT, YYREEE (reference sequence). The CDR3, as DNA: TGTGCCAGCAGCTTGGGTCCGGGACAGGGAGATACCGGGGAGCTGTTTTTT. This encodes CASSLGPGQGDTGELFF.

A single count supports this clone. This sequence joins TRBV18 and TRBJ1-2; D uncertain. There are 13 residues in the CDR3. CDR1 KGHSH and CDR2 LQKENI come from the germline V gene. V lost 2 bases, J lost 6 bases, and 10 bases lay in between. The CDR3, as DNA: TGTGCCAGCTCACCAGATATGGCGGATGGCTACACCTTC. Its translation is CASSPDMADGYTF.

This clone appeared a single time. The chain links TRBV4-1 to TRBJ2-7; 9 bases are shared with TRBD1. CDR1 and CDR2 (germline): MGHRA, YSYEKL. After removal of 0 bases from V and 4 bases from J, the junction contained 4 bases not matched to a gene. This CDR3 has 15 residues. CDR3 bases: TGCGCCAGCAGCCAAGATCCGGGACAGGGATACGAGCAGTACTTC. Encoded protein: CASSQDPGQGYEQYF.

J is TRBJ1-1 and V is TRBV3-1 (or the pseudogene TRBV3-2); 7 bases are shared with TRBD1. Unmatched junction bases numbered 1, after V lost 3 bases and J lost 0 bases. The CDR3 contains 14 residues. Germline V lookup: CDR1 LGHDT, CDR2 YNNKEL (reference sequence). The CDR3 loop reads CASSQTGLNTEAFF. CDR3 nucleotide sequence: TGTGCCAGCAGCCAGACAGGGTTGAACACTGAAGCTTTCTTT.

The chain carries TRBV6-2 or TRBV6-3 and TRBJ2-2; D is undetermined. V was trimmed by 0 bases and J by 5 bases, leaving 13 bases between them. The CDR3 totals 16 residues. Germline loops: CDR1 MNHEY, CDR2 SVGEGT. CDR3 residues: CASSYSVRTVTGELFF. CDR3 bases: TGTGCCAGCAGTTACTCGGTTAGAACGGTTACCGGGGAGCTGTTTTTT.

This chain joins TRBV4-2 and TRBJ1-5; D ambiguous. Deletions cut 4 bases from V and 2 bases from J, with 15 bases between. There are 16 residues in the CDR3. Germline assignment: CDR1 LGHNA and CDR2 YNFKEQ. CDR3 in amino acids: CASSPSTNRGNQPQHF. In nucleotides, the CDR3 is TGTGCCAGCAGCCCGAGCACTAATCGGGGCAATCAGCCCCAGCATTTT.

This CDR3 reads CAISDPSGRVGNEQFF. The CDR3, as DNA: TGTGCCATCAGTGACCCTAGCGGGAGGGTAGGCAATGAGCAGTTCTTC. The gene calls are TRBV10-3 and TRBJ2-1; 12 nucleotides agree with TRBD2. J gave up 6 bases and V 3 bases, and 6 bases lay outside the gene matches. The germline CDR1 and CDR2 sequences are ENHRY and SYGVKD. CDR3 size: 16 residues.

The chain recombines TRBV18 with TRBJ2-7, with 7 bases fitting TRBD2. V lost 2 bases and J lost 6; bases outside the gene matches: 10. The CDR3 is 15 residues long. The germline gives CDR1 KGHSH, CDR2 LQKENI. The CDR3 sequence is CASSPVLGTTSEQYF. DNA for the CDR3: TGTGCCAGCTCACCAGTCCTCGGGACTACTAGCGAGCAGTACTTC.